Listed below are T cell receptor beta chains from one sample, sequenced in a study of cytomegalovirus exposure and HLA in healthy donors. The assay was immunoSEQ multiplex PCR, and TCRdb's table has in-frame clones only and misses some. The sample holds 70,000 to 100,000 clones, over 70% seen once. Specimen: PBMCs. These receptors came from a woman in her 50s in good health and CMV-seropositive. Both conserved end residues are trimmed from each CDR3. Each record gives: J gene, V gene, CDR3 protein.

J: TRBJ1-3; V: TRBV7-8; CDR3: ASSSFGGSGNTIY
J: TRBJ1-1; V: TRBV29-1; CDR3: SATQGFAKAF
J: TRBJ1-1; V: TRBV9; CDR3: ASSVFLAGDTEAF
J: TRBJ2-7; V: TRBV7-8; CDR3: ASSTRSEKAHEQY
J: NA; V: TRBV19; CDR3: ASSILSGPYEQY
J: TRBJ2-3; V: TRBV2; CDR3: ASSEIWAGTDTQY
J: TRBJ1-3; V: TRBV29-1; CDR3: SVWAEGGNTIY
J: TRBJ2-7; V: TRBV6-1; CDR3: ASIGTAGKKY
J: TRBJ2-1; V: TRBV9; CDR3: ASSVDGPGLEQF
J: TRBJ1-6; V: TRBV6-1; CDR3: ASSGNSGGNYNSPLH
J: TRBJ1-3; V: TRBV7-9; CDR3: ASSLGTVGNTISR
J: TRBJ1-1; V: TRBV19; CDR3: ASSTTVYTEAF
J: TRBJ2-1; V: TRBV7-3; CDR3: ASSIRQGAGEQF
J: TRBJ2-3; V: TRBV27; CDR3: ASRLGFSTDTQY
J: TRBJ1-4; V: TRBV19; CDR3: ASSIGGVALEKLF
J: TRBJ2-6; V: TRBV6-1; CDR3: ASSVRSRGSGANVLT
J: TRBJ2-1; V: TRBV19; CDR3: AVDQREGLNEQF
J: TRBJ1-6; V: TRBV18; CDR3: ASSPPSGGGSPLH
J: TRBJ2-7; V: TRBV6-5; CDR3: ASRVSGSSYEQY
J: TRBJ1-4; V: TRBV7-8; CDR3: ASSLGEVANEKLF
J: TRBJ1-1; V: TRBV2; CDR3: ASSELRVPNTEAF
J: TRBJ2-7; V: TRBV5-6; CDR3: ASSMFLGQGFNEQY
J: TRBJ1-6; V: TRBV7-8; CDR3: ASSLSQGASSYNSPLH
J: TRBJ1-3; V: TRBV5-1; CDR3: ASRAGVRSS
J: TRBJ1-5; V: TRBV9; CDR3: ASSKGGGNQPQH
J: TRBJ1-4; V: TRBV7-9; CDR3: ASSLGREAATNEKLF
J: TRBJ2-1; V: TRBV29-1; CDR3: SVGGDSYNEQF
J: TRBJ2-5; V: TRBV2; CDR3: ASSEALGEGETQY
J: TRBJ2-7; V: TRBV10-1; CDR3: ASSAGSPGLYEQY
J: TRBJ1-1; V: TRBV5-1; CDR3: ASSLDEYDRVSPEAF
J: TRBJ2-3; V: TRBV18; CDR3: ASSTADTQY
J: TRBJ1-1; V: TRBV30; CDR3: AWSVREATEAF
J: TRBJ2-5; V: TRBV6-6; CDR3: ASSPPGQGGKTQY
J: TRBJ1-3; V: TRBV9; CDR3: ASSLTTTASGNTIY
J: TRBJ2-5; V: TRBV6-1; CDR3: ASSEGTSGRAVTQY
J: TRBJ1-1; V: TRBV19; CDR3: ATLDRGRTEAF
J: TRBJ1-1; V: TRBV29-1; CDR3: SVDRGTEAF
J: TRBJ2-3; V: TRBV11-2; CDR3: ASSPAPPRGVDTQY
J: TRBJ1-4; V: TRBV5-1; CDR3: ASSWGTGLREKLF
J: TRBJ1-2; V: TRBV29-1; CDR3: SVEKQGDPYGYT
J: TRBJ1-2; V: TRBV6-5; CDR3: ASSYSSGGDGYT
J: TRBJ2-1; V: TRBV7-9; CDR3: ASRPGGPEQF
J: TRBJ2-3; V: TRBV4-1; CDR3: ASSQGERGPGDTQY
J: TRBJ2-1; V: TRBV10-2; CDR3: ASSGSGLAGGPYNEQF
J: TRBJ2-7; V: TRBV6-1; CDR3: ASSEGGVRVDSYEQY